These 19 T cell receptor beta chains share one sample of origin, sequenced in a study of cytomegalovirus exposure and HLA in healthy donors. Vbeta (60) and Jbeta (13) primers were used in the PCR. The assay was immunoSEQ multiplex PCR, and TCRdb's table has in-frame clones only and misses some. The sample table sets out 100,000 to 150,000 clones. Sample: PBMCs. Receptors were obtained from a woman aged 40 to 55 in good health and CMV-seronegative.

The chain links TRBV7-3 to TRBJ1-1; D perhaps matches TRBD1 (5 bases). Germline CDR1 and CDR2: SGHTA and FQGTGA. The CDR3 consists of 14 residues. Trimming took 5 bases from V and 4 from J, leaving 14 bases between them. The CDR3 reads CASSKKGVSTEAFF. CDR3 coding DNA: TGTGCCAGCAGCAAAAAAGGGGTCAGCACTGAAGCTTTCTTT.

The CDR3 nucleotides are TGTGCCAGCAGCTCCCTGGGGGGTTCCTACGAGCAGTACTTC. Its translation is CASSSLGGSYEQYF. The rearrangement links TRBV7-2 to TRBJ2-7, with D possibly being TRBD2 (6 bases). The CDR3 consists of 14 residues. Between the trimmed V and J ends, which lost 4 bases and 1 base, there was a span of 11 bases. Germline CDR1 SGHTA, CDR2 FQGNSA.

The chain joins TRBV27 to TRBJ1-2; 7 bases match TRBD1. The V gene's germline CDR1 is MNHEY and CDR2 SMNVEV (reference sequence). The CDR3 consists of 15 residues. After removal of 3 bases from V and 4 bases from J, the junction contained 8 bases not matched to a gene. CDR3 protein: CASSLKGAPGYGYTF. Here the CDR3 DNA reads TGTGCCAGCAGTTTGAAGGGGGCGCCAGGCTATGGCTACACCTTC.

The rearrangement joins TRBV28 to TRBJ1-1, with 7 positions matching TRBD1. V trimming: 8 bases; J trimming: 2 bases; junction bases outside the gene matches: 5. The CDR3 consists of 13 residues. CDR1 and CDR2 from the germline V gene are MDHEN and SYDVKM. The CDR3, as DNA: TGTGCCAGCGTGGGACAGACAAACACTGAAGCTTTCTTT. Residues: CASVGQTNTEAFF.

The CDR3 nucleotides read TGTGCCAGCAGCCAAGATGGGACAGGGTTTTCCGAGCAGTACTTC. Translating it yields CASSQDGTGFSEQYF. V gene TRBV4-2 combines with J gene TRBJ2-7, with 9 bases fitting TRBD1. Germline lookup yields CDR1 LGHNA and CDR2 YNFKEQ. The CDR3 has 15 residues. Trimming at V came to 0 bases and at J to 6 bases, leaving 6 bases not matched to a gene.

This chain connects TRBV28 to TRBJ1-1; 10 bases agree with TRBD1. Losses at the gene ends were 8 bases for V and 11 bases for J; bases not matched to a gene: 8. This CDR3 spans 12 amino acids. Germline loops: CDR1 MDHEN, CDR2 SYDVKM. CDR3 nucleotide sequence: TGTGCCAGCCAGATTGGGACAGGGGATGCTTTCTTT. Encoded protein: CASQIGTGDAFF.

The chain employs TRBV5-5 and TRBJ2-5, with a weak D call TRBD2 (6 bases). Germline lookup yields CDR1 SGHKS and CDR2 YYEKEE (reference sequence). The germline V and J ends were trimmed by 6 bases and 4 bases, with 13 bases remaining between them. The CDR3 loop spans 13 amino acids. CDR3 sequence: CASKEGGGETQYF. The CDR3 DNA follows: TGTGCCAGCAAAGAGGGAGGCGGAGAGACCCAGTACTTC.

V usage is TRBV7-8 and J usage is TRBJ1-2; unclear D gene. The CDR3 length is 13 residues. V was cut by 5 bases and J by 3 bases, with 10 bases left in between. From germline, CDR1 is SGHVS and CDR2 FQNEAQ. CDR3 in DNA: TGTGCCAGCAGCCTGGGCATGTACTATGGCTACACCTTC. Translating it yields CASSLGMYYGYTF.

The CDR3, as DNA: TGCGCCAGCAGCTTGGTCTCAGGGAACACTGAAGCTTTCTTT. Amino acid sequence: CASSLVSGNTEAFF. The chain carries TRBV5-1 and TRBJ1-1; no clear D. The CDR3 length is 14 residues. With 0 bases removed from V and 1 base from J, the gap between germline ends came to 7 bases. From germline, CDR1 is SGHRS and CDR2 YFSETQ.

The CDR3 region is CASRSGTSGGLGQETQYF. The CDR3 DNA reads as TGTGCCAGCAGGTCCGGGACTAGCGGGGGTCTGGGCCAAGAGACCCAGTACTTC. The rearrangement links TRBV5-4 to TRBJ2-5; 14 bases fit TRBD2. The CDR3 extends over 18 amino acids. Germline V lookup: CDR1 SGHNT, CDR2 YYREEE (reference sequence). The V and J ends lost 5 bases and 1 base, in that order; junction bases with no gene match: 10.

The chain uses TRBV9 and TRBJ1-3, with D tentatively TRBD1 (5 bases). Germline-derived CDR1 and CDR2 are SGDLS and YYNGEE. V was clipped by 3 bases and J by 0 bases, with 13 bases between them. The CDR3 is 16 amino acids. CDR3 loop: CASSAGPGGSGNTIYF. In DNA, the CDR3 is TGTGCCAGCAGCGCCGGCCCGGGGGGCTCTGGAAACACCATATATTTT.

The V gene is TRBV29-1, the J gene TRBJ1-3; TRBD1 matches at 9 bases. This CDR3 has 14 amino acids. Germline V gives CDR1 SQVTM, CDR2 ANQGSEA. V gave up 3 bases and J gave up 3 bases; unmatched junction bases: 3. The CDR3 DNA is TGCAGCGTTGAGACAGGGGGTTTTGGAAACACCATATATTTT. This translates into CSVETGGFGNTIYF.

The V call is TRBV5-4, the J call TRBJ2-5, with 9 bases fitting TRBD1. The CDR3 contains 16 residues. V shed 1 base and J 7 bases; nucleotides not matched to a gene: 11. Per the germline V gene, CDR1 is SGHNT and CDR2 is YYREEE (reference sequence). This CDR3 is CASSLRGTGMRTTQYF. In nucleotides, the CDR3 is TGTGCCAGCAGCTTGCGCGGGACAGGGATGCGTACGACCCAGTACTTC. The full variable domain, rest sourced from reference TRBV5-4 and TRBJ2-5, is ETGVTQSPTHLIKTRGQQVTLRCSSQSGHNTVSWYQQALGQGPQFIFQYYREEENGRGNFPPRFSGLQFPNYSSELNVNALELDDSALYLCASSLRGTGMRTTQYFGPGTRLLVL.

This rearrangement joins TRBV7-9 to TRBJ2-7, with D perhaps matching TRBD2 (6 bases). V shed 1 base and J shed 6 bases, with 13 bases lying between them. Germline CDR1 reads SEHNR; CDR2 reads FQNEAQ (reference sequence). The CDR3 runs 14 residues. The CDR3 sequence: CASSLDAGSGEQYF. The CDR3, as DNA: TGTGCCAGCAGCTTAGACGCGGGGTCAGGCGAGCAGTACTTC. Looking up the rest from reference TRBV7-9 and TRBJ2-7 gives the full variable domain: DTGVSQNPRHKITKRGQNVTFRCDPISEHNRLYWYRQTLGQGPEFLTYFQNEAQLEKSRLLSDRFSAERPKGSFSTLEIQRTEQGDSAMYLCASSLDAGSGEQYFGPGTRLTVT.

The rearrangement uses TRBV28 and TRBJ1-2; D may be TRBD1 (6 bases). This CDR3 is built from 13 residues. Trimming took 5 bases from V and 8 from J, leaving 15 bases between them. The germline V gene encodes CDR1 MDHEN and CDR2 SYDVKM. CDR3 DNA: TGTGCCAGCAGTCAGGGGACACTCCGAGGCTACACCTTC. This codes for CASSQGTLRGYTF.

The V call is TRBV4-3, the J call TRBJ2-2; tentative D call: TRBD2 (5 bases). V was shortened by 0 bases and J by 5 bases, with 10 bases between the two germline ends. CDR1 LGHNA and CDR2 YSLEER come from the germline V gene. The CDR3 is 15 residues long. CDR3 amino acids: CASSQEPGDTGELFF. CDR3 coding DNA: TGCGCCAGCAGCCAAGAGCCCGGGGATACCGGGGAGCTGTTTTTT.

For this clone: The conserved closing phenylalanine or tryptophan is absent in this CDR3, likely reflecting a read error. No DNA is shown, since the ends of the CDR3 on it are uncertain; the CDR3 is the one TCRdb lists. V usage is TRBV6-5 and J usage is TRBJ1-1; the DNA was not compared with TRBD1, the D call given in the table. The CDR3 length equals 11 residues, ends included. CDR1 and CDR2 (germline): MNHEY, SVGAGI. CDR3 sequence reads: CASSGGTGWHL.

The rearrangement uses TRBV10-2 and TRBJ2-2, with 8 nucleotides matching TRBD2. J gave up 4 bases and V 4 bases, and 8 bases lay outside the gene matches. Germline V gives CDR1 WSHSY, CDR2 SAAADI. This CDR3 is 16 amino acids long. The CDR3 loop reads CASSGISGASTGELFF. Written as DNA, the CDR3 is TGCGCCAGCAGTGGAATTAGCGGGGCATCCACCGGGGAGCTGTTTTTT.

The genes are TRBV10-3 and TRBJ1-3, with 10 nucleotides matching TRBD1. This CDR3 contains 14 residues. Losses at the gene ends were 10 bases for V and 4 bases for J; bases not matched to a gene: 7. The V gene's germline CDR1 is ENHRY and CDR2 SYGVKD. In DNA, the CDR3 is TGTGCCACGGGACAGGGGACCTCCGGAAACACCATATATTTT. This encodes CATGQGTSGNTIYF.